A selection of T cell receptor beta chains follows, all from one sample in a study of shared clonotypes between healthy human individuals. The repertoire was sequenced with immunoSEQ multiplex PCR; TCRdb's copy has only in-frame clones and lacks some. The sample has about 2.5 million clones; 85% to 95% are singletons. Material for sequencing was naive CD4+ T cells from PBMCs. All receptors derive from a man aged 18 to 30 in good health. Some clones in this sample may be carry-over from other donors' samples. CDR3s include the opening cysteine and the closing phenylalanine or tryptophan. The D gene is left open where the match is weak. Size is omitted from some rows. Given values are once, few, many or a class for expanded clones.

NA NA TRBJ1-1 TRBV2 CASSDEAKGQAFF TGTGCCAGCAGTGACGAGGCAAAGGGGCAAGCTTTCTTT
NA once TRBJ2-2 TRBV6-5 CASSKRVKNTGELFF TGTGCCAGCAGTAAGCGGGTTAAGAACACCGGGGAGCTGTTTTTT
NA NA TRBJ1-2 TRBV19 CATRTGPGYTF TGTGCCACTCGAACAGGCCCTGGCTACACCTTC
NA NA TRBJ2-7 TRBV19 CASSIAPARLSYEQYF TGTGCCAGTAGTATAGCCCCCGCACGATTATCCTACGAGCAGTACTTC
NA NA TRBJ2-1 TRBV6-1 CASSETGWGRSQFF TGTGCCAGCAGTGAAACAGGGTGGGGCAGGTCGCAGTTCTTC
NA NA TRBJ2-7 TRBV10-3 CAISEILAMGEQYF TGTGCCATCAGTGAGATCTTAGCCATGGGCGAGCAGTACTTC
NA NA TRBJ2-1 TRBV6-5 CASSYTRYNEQFF TGTGCCAGCAGTTACACTAGATACAATGAGCAGTTCTTC
NA NA TRBJ1-1 TRBV5-4 CASSRDTMNTEAFF TGTGCCAGCAGCCGGGACACCATGAACACTGAAGCTTTCTTT
NA few TRBJ1-4 TRBV10-3 CAISEGQDEKLFF TGTGCCATCAGTGAAGGGCAGGATGAAAAACTGTTTTTT
NA NA TRBJ2-6 TRBV27 CASSPNRPSGANVLTF TGTGCCAGCAGTCCCAACAGGCCCTCTGGGGCCAACGTCCTGACTTTC
NA NA TRBJ1-2 TRBV4-1 CASSQLDKPNYGYTF TGCGCCAGCAGCCAATTGGACAAACCTAACTATGGCTACACCTTC
NA NA TRBJ1-4 TRBV15 CATSSGRTTNEKLFF TGTGCCACCAGCAGCGGAAGAACAACTAATGAAAAACTGTTTTTT
TRBD2 NA TRBJ2-7 TRBV19 CASSRGTSGTYEQYF TGTGCCAGTAGCCGGGGGACTAGCGGTACCTACGAGCAGTACTTC
NA NA TRBJ1-3 TRBV5-1 CASSWGDASGNTIYF TGCGCCAGCAGCTGGGGGGACGCTTCTGGAAACACCATATATTTT
NA NA TRBJ1-2 TRBV4-3 CASSQGYGYTF TGCGCCAGCAGCCAGGGGTATGGCTACACCTTC
TRBD2 NA TRBJ2-7 TRBV5-1 CASSVSSGRYEQYF TGCGCCAGCAGTGTAAGTAGCGGGAGATACGAGCAGTACTTC
TRBD2 NA TRBJ2-1 TRBV19 CASSIASLAGGSWNEQFF TGTGCCAGTAGTATAGCCTCCCTAGCGGGGGGGAGTTGGAATGAGCAGTTCTTC
NA NA TRBJ2-1 TRBV28 CASSLIAVYNEQFF TGTGCCAGCAGTCTGATAGCGGTTTACAATGAGCAGTTCTTC
NA NA TRBJ2-5 TRBV19 CASSPVGRRQETQYF TGTGCCAGTAGTCCCGTGGGGCGGCGCCAAGAGACCCAGTACTTC
NA NA TRBJ2-2 TRBV7-9 CASSLGQANTGELFF TGTGCCAGCAGCTTAGGACAGGCGAACACCGGGGAGCTGTTTTTT
TRBD1 NA TRBJ1-1 TRBV9 CASSPSTGGTEAFF TGTGCCAGCAGCCCCTCGACAGGGGGCACTGAAGCTTTCTTT
NA once TRBJ1-5 TRBV2 CASSWESNQPQHF TGTGCCAGCAGTTGGGAAAGCAATCAGCCCCAGCATTTT
TRBD2 NA TRBJ2-1 TRBV5-1 CASSLASGSLANEQFF TGCGCCAGCAGCTTGGCCAGCGGGAGTCTAGCAAATGAGCAGTTCTTC
TRBD1 NA TRBJ2-5 TRBV4-3 CASSQDYRGRVGQETQYF TGCGCCAGCAGCCAAGATTACAGGGGGCGAGTAGGCCAAGAGACCCAGTACTTC
NA NA TRBJ1-3 TRBV30 CAWTPLGGKISGNTIYF TGTGCCTGGACCCCCCTGGGGGGGAAGATCTCTGGAAACACCATATATTTT
NA NA TRBJ2-2 TRBV27 CASSLLGPTGELFF TGTGCCAGCAGTTTACTAGGGCCCACCGGGGAGCTGTTTTTT
NA NA TRBJ2-5 TRBV12-5 CASGLFGETQYF TGTGCTAGTGGTTTGTTCGGGGAGACCCAGTACTTC
NA once TRBJ2-7 TRBV28 CASSSRGEQYF TGTGCCAGCAGTTCCCGGGGCGAGCAGTACTTC
TRBD1 once TRBJ2-7 TRBV6-1 CASSQTTGAYEQYF TGTGCCAGCAGCCAAACGACAGGGGCCTACGAGCAGTACTTC
NA NA TRBJ2-7 TRBV29-1 CSVEDGGSYEQYF TGCAGCGTTGAAGATGGGGGCTCCTACGAGCAGTACTTC
NA once TRBJ2-2 TRBV18 CASSPIQGGLGNTGELFF TGTGCCAGCTCACCAATCCAGGGAGGTTTGGGGAACACCGGGGAGCTGTTTTTT
TRBD2 NA TRBJ2-7 TRBV7-9 CASEARGLGSYEQYF TGTGCCAGCGAGGCCAGGGGACTAGGCTCCTACGAGCAGTACTTC
NA NA TRBJ1-4 TRBV7-9 CASSLIPTGNNEKLFF TGTGCCAGCAGCTTAATCCCGACAGGCAATAATGAAAAACTGTTTTTT
NA NA TRBJ1-2 TRBV28 CASRAAKGSYTF TGTGCCAGCAGGGCTGCAAAGGGATCCTACACCTTC
NA NA TRBJ2-3 TRBV10-3 CATFSGTDTQYF TGTGCCACCTTTTCGGGGACAGATACGCAGTATTTT
NA NA TRBJ1-1 TRBV27 CASSLKWEGTEAFF TGTGCCAGCAGTCTGAAGTGGGAGGGAACTGAAGCTTTCTTT
TRBD1 NA TRBJ1-1 TRBV28 CASSLTGMNTEAFF TGTGCCAGCAGTTTGACAGGGATGAACACTGAAGCTTTCTTT
TRBD2 NA TRBJ2-7 TRBV10-3 CAIGLAGGSPYEQYF TGTGCGATCGGACTAGCGGGAGGGTCGCCCTACGAGCAGTACTTC
TRBD1 NA TRBJ2-4 TRBV28 CATFSGGTGLNIQYF TGTGCCACATTTAGCGGAGGGACAGGCCTAAACATTCAGTACTTC
TRBD1 NA TRBJ2-7 TRBV30 CAWRRSRQGSHEQYF TGTGCCTGGAGGCGATCGAGACAGGGGTCCCACGAGCAGTACTTC
NA NA TRBJ1-1 TRBV7-9 CASPPGAGNAEAFF TGTGCCAGCCCACCGGGGGCAGGGAACGCTGAAGCTTTCTTT
NA NA TRBJ2-3 TRBV4-2 CASSPQEVADTQYF TGTGCCAGCAGCCCCCAGGAGGTTGCAGATACGCAGTATTTT
TRBD1 NA TRBJ2-2 TRBV19 CASTTRRGTGWTGELFF TGTGCCAGTACCACCCGGAGGGGGACAGGGTGGACCGGGGAGCTGTTTTTT
NA once TRBJ1-2 TRBV29-1 CSVEDSEGYTF TGCAGCGTTGAAGATAGTGAAGGCTACACCTTC
TRBD1 once TRBJ2-1 TRBV7-3 CASSGGTGPYNEQFF TGTGCCAGCAGCGGAGGGACAGGTCCCTACAATGAGCAGTTCTTC
NA NA TRBJ1-1 TRBV4-3 CASSHDRGPRNTEAFF TGCGCCAGCAGCCACGACCGGGGACCGAGAAACACTGAAGCTTTCTTT
NA NA TRBJ1-2 TRBV4-3 CASSQAAVSYGYTF TGCGCCAGCAGCCAAGCGGCGGTGAGTTATGGCTACACCTTC
NA NA TRBJ2-7 TRBV28 CASSFSTQSYEQYF TGTGCCAGCAGTTTTTCCACTCAGTCCTACGAGCAGTACTTC
TRBD2 NA TRBJ2-1 TRBV11-2 CASSVTGTRYNEQFF TGTGCCAGCAGCGTCACCGGGACTAGGTACAATGAGCAGTTCTTC
NA NA TRBJ2-5 TRBV2 CASRSGTQETQYF TGTGCCAGCAGGTCCGGGACACAAGAGACCCAGTACTTC
TRBD2 NA TRBJ2-7 TRBV5-1 CASSPLAGTGSYEQYF TGCGCCAGCAGCCCGTTAGCGGGTACGGGGTCCTACGAGCAGTACTTC
NA NA TRBJ2-2 TRBV2 CASRLTANTGELFF TGTGCCAGCAGGCTAACAGCGAACACCGGGGAGCTGTTTTTT
NA NA TRBJ1-1 TRBV19 CASSIAQGIAAFF TGTGCCAGTAGTATCGCACAGGGAATCGCCGCTTTCTTT
NA NA TRBJ2-7 TRBV7-4 CASTRGAGNPYEQYF TGTGCCAGCACCCGGGGGGCGGGAAATCCCTACGAGCAGTACTTC
NA NA TRBJ1-2 TRBV18 CASSPLDPYGYTF TGTGCCAGCTCACCACTAGACCCCTATGGCTACACCTTC